Listed below are T cell receptor beta chains from one sample, sequenced in a study of blood T cell repertoires in COVID-19. The table came from immunoSEQ multiplex PCR; TCRdb's copy has only in-frame clones and leaves some out. The data contain approximately 250,000 clones, 86% of them singletons. The sample taken for sequencing was peripheral blood. All receptors derive from a woman aged 60 to 75 who had recovered from COVID-19. Both conserved end residues are part of each CDR3. The D gene is left open where the match is weak. Rows give clone size only sometimes, using once, few, many, or a class for an expanded clone.

-	TRBV19	TRBJ1-1	-	CASSMQGGTEAFF
TRBD2	TRBV3-1/TRBV3-2	TRBJ2-3	-	CASSLRGLAGDTQYF
TRBD1	TRBV5-1	TRBJ1-5	-	CASSLDLGQNQPQHF
-	TRBV9	TRBJ2-1	-	CASSVESGRRNEQFF
TRBD2	TRBV10-3	TRBJ2-3	-	CASRLGLAASTDTQYF
TRBD1	TRBV5-1	TRBJ2-3	-	CASSVGQYTDTQYF
-	TRBV5-1	TRBJ2-5	-	CASSLNGIQETQYF
TRBD1	TRBV6-4	TRBJ1-5	few	CASSDSWTGDCQPQHF
TRBD1	TRBV12-5	TRBJ1-2	few	CASALQGDYGYTF
TRBD1	TRBV2	TRBJ1-5	once	CASSHHLDRGSNQPQHF
TRBD2	TRBV20-1	TRBJ2-7	-	CSARGGSEQYF
-	TRBV5-1	TRBJ2-7	-	CASSLAGHLEHEQYF
-	TRBV3-1/TRBV3-2	TRBJ1-4	-	CASSQAWSEKLFF
-	TRBV7-2	TRBJ2-7	-	CASRGASHSYEQYF
-	TRBV12-3/TRBV12-4	TRBJ2-2	-	CASRAPQGGELFF
-	TRBV7-2	TRBJ2-3	-	CASSPHPWDTQYF
TRBD2	TRBV3-1/TRBV3-2	TRBJ2-5	-	CASSQQRRGGATQYF
-	TRBV11-2	TRBJ2-5	-	CASSLVVLGVQETQYF
-	TRBV12-3/TRBV12-4	TRBJ1-1	-	CASILGAGTEAFF
TRBD1	TRBV4-2	TRBJ2-7	-	CASSQDADRGSYEQYF
-	TRBV5-1	TRBJ1-1	-	CASSLAVRAMNTEAFF
TRBD1	TRBV5-4	TRBJ2-5	-	CASSFPQGGETQYF
-	TRBV6-4	TRBJ2-2	-	CASSDQGFISTGELFF
-	TRBV5-3	TRBJ1-2	-	CARSQGTGVAGYTF
TRBD1	TRBV7-9	TRBJ1-4	-	CASSWGQGHARGEKLFF
-	TRBV5-1	TRBJ2-3	-	CASSPTYSTDTQYF
TRBD1	TRBV19	TRBJ1-4	-	CASRRDRVLLGEKLFF
TRBD1	TRBV23-1	TRBJ1-2	-	CASRGQGALFCGYTF
TRBD1	TRBV7-6	TRBJ2-3	few	CASSLGTGRTDTQYF
-	TRBV2	TRBJ2-7	-	CAQKGRASYEQYF
TRBD2	TRBV9	TRBJ2-2	-	CASSPLAGVNTGELFF
TRBD1	TRBV10-3	TRBJ2-6	-	CAIRGQGALGANVLTF
-	TRBV5-1	TRBJ2-7	-	CASSYGGDSYEQYF
TRBD1	TRBV6-4	TRBJ1-5	-	CASSWDRDQPQHF
-	TRBV28	TRBJ1-4	-	CASTDMSLNEKLFF
-	TRBV11-2	TRBJ1-1	-	CASSLTRVNTEAFF
TRBD1	TRBV11-1	TRBJ2-2	-	CASSRDRAERGELFF
-	TRBV6-1	TRBJ2-5	-	CASSEALRLGPQETQYF
-	TRBV6-4	TRBJ1-6	-	CASSDRGKASDSPLHF
-	TRBV5-1	TRBJ1-2	few	CASSFQWRGGYTF
TRBD1	TRBV3-1/TRBV3-2	TRBJ1-6	-	CASSQTGGGYNSPLHF
-	TRBV2	TRBJ2-1	-	CASSAEKGGGSSFYNEQFF
-	TRBV11-2	TRBJ1-6	-	CASSRLVRGRSPLHF
-	TRBV6-6	TRBJ2-7	-	CASSPSHEQYF